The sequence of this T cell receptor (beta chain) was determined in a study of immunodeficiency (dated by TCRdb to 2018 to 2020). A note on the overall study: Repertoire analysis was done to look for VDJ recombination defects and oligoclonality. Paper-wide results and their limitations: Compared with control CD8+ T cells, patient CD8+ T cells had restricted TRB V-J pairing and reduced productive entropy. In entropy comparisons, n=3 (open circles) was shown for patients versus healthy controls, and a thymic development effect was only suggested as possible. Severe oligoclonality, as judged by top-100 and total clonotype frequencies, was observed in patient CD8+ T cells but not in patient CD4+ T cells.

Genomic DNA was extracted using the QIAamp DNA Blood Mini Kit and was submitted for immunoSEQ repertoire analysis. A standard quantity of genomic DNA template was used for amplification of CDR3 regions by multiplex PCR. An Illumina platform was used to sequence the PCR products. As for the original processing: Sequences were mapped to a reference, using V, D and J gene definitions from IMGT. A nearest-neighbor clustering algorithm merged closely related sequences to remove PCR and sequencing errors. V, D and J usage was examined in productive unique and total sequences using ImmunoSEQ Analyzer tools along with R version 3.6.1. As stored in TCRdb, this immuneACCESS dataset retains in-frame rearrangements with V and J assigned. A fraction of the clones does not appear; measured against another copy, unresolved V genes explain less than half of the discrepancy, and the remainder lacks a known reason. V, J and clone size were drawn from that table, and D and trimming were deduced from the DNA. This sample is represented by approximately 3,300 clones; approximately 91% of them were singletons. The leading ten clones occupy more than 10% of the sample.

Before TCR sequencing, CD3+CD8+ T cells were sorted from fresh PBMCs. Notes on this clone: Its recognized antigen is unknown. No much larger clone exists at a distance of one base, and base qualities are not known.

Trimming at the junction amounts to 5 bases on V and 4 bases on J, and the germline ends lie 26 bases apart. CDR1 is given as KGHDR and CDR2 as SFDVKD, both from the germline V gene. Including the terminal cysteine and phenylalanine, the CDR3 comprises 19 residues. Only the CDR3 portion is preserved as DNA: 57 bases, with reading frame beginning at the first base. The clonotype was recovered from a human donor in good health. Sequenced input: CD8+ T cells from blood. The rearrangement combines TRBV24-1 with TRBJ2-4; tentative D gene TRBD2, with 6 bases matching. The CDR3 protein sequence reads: CATSGRSHIADLSKNIQYF. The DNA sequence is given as TGTGCCACCAGTGGTCGTAGCCACATAGCGGATCTCTCGAAAAACATTCAGTACTTC.